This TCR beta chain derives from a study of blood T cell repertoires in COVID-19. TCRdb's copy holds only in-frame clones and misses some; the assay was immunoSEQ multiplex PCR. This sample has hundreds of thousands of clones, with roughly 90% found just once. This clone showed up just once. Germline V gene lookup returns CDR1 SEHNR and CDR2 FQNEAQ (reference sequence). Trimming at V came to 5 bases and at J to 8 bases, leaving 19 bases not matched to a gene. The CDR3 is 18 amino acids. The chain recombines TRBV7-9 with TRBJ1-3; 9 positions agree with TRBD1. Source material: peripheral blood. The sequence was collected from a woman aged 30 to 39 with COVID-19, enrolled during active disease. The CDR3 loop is CASSPAYRGQPDRDTIYF. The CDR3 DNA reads TGTGCCAGCAGCCCAGCCTACAGGGGGCAACCGGATCGGGACACCATATATTTT. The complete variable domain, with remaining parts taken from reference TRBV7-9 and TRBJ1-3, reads DTGVSQNPRHKITKRGQNVTFRCDPISEHNRLYWYRQTLGQGPEFLTYFQNEAQLEKSRLLSDRFSAERPKGSFSTLEIQRTEQGDSAMYLCASSPAYRGQPDRDTIYFGEGSWLTVV.